This is a list of T cell receptor beta chains from one sample in a study of identical twins. MiXCR was run by TCRdb on the 5' RACE reads, yielding one entry per CDR3 protein. The sample contains approximately 470,000 distinct CDR3 sequences, 13% to 15% of which appear only once. This same sample was also part of a study on yellow fever vaccine responses in identical twins.

Specimen: CD4+ T cells sorted from blood. Receptor source: a woman aged 18-29 years in good health. Each CDR3 is given without its conserved first and last residue.

TRBV15,TRBJ1-1,ATSIPGRNTEAF
TRBV7-2,TRBJ2-4,ASSRGTGIDIQY
TRBV12-3/TRBV12-4,TRBJ1-6,ASSLGDRDSPLH
TRBV3-1,TRBJ2-7,ASAQGGTRSYEQY
TRBV11-2,TRBJ2-1,ASSLTGLTYNEQF
TRBV12-3/TRBV12-4,TRBJ2-7,ASSLAQGQH
TRBV20-1,TRBJ2-2,CARDLRGGGTGELF
TRBV14,TRBJ1-6,ASSQDFSSSPLH
TRBV7-8,TRBJ2-4,ASQDGPKNIQY
TRBV7-3,TRBJ1-6,ASSLTGTSNSPLH
TRBV7-8,TRBJ1-1,ASTLGQGTEAF
TRBV6-1,TRBJ2-5,ASREGFTETQY
TRBV20-1,TRBJ1-1,SARESQGVTEAF
TRBV18,TRBJ1-1,ASSPQTGDTEAF
TRBV7-9,TRBJ2-3,ASSPRSSGHTQY
TRBV7-2,TRBJ2-7,ASSLGASGSFPYEQY
TRBV7-6,TRBJ2-1,ASSLVLKHEQF
TRBV5-1,TRBJ2-3,ASSYRRLAGSTDTQY
TRBV4-3,TRBJ2-7,ASSQVLGYEQY
TRBV5-6,TRBJ2-2,ASRFSLGHLEGSGELF
TRBV15,TRBJ2-1,ATSRRPGQGLDEQF
TRBV28,TRBJ2-7,ASSFPQKRDYEQY
TRBV27,TRBJ2-7,ASSFGPPRVTYEQY
TRBV20-1,TRBJ1-6,SARVDRNSPLH
TRBV28,TRBJ2-5,ASRRDSTRETQY
TRBV20-1,TRBJ1-5,SARNLGEGNQPQH
TRBV27,TRBJ1-2,ASSLLVGASYGYT
TRBV20-1,TRBJ2-1,SARAWGGSYNEQF
TRBV12-3/TRBV12-4,TRBJ2-1,ASSERGARLNEQF
TRBV12-3/TRBV12-4,TRBJ2-1,ASRIGQGAFNEQF
TRBV20-1,TRBJ2-7,SATARYLPYEQY
TRBV11-2,TRBJ2-3,ASSLIPGLAGDTQY
TRBV6-1,TRBJ1-4,ASREQQGGSEKLF
TRBV20-1,TRBJ1-6,SARVGEVSPLH
TRBV6-1,TRBJ2-7,ASTSPVYEQY
TRBV3-1,TRBJ1-1,ASSQEGRTEAF
TRBV12-3/TRBV12-4,TRBJ2-5,ASSLRAGGKRETQY
TRBV7-8,TRBJ2-3,ASSLEGSGSMDTQY
TRBV4-3,TRBJ2-5,ASSQLTDAPRPQY
TRBV11-2,TRBJ2-2,ASSRSAGVSRELF
TRBV12-3/TRBV12-4,TRBJ2-7,ASSSNGYSYEQY
TRBV11-2,TRBJ2-3,ASSLGTGTSGNTVTQY
TRBV10-3,TRBJ2-1,AISESLLRVHEQF
TRBV6-5,TRBJ2-3,ASSYLRGPTDTQY
TRBV19,TRBJ2-7,ASSTRATVPLEQY
TRBV20-1,TRBJ2-2,SAKGLTGTGELF
TRBV24-1,TRBJ2-5,ATSDPPGQGEKTQY
TRBV7-2,TRBJ2-1,ASSLVGSNEQF
TRBV20-1,TRBJ2-1,SAPPGGSAEQF
TRBV7-7,TRBJ2-3,ASSPGGGTQY
TRBV28,TRBJ2-5,ASSRPPGLAGGSETQY
TRBV5-1,TRBJ2-2,ASSLSYGELGELF
TRBV15,TRBJ2-1,ATSRGLSGNEQF
TRBV7-9,TRBJ2-3,ASSLGADTDTQY
TRBV2,TRBJ2-1,ASRTGVGEQF